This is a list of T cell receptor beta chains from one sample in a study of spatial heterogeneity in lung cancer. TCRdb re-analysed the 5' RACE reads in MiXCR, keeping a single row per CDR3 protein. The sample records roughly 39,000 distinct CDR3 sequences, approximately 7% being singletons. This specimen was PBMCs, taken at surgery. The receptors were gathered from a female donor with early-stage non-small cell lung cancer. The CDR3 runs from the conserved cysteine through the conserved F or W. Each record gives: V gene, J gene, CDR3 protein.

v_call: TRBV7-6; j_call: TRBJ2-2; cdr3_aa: CASSFQGTSGGINTGELFF
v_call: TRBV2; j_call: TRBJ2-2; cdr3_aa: CASSASGSGELFF
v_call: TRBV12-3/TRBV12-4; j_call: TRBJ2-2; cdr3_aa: CASSLALVATNTGELFF
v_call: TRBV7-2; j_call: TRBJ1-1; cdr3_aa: CASSLVGTGGGGTEAFF
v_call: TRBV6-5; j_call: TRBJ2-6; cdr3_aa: CASSSQPSGANVLTF
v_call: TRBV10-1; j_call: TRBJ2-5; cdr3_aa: CASSESTGDGQETQYF
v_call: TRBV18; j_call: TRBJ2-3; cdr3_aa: CASSQTSGKVPQYF
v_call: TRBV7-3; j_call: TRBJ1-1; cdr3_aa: CASSLNPGRGTEAFF
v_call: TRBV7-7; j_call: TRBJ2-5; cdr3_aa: CASSPSGGGETQYF
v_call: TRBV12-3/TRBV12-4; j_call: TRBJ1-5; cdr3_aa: CASSRGTASNQPQHF
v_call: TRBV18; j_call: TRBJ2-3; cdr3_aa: CASSPTGGNTDTQYF
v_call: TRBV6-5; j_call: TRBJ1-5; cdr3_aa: CASSRTGMGNQPQHF
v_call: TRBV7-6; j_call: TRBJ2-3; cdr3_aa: CASSFTSRGTDTQYF
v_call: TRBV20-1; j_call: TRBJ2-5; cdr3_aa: CSARLTLGVETQYF
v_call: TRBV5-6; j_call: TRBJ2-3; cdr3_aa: CASSSPGLAGGSSDTQYF
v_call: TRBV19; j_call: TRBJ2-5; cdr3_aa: CASSEAYDRGRTESTQYF
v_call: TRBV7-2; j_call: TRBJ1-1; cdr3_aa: CASSLDSPNTEAFF
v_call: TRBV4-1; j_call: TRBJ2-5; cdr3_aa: CASSQDRWRETQYF